This T cell receptor (beta chain) was recorded in a study of blood T cell repertoires in COVID-19 (TCRdb year 2020). For the wider study: Collaborator samples came from the United States, Italy and Spain and covered acute and convalescent phases of COVID-19. The prospective study material was composed of cDNA or gDNA derived from T cells, B-cell-depleted T cells, or PBMCs. Deeply sampled blood TCRbeta repertoires from subjects exposed to, actively infected with, or recovered from COVID-19 were included in the dataset. The repertoires were made available in a free public database intended to serve as a resource for research on the immune response to SARS-CoV-2. The samples were drawn from the first 160 participants of the ongoing ImmuneRACE study and from about 1,200 subjects provided by 6 global collaborators. A de-identified subject ID, COVID-19 status, age in years and sex were almost always included in the sample metadata. Where available, HLA class I and class II types were obtained from metadata supplied by the sample provider rather than from assay-based typing. What the work shows at the level of the full study, not this receptor alone: The quantity of clinical and demographic metadata differed by source and by participant and was supplied without curation.

TCRbeta CDR3 regions were amplified from genomic DNA by means of the immunoSEQ Assay, a bias-controlled multiplex PCR. Per the authors' processing: Within the assay, amplification of reference gene primers was used to estimate how many nucleated cells each sample contained. Sequence reads were collapsed and filtered to measure the absolute abundance of every unique TCRbeta CDR3 rearrangement. For each sample, productive Simpson clonality was calculated by taking the square root of Simpson's diversity index across productive rearrangements. TCRdb holds this immuneACCESS table with in-frame rearrangements only. Some clones are missing; in checked studies, unresolved V genes explain under half, and the rest has no known cause. D and trimming were read from the DNA, whereas the V and J calls and clone size are those reported in that table. Within this sample are around 200,000 clones, with about 87% of them counted one time only. About 0.96% of the sample goes to the ten largest clones.

CDR3 length: 13 amino acids, cysteine to phenylalanine. Only CDR3 DNA is held: 39 bases, read in frame from base 1. The V and J ends are trimmed by 1 base and 3 bases, leaving 5 bases between them. The germline V gene (reference sequence) yields SEHNR for CDR1 and FQNEAQ for CDR2. Concerning this clone itself: This clone's antigen is unknown. Base qualities were left out, and no much larger clone turns up one base away.

A second Seattle source provided samples from volunteer blood donors who had recovered from COVID-19. Whole blood was collected in K2EDTA tubes by collaborating institutions according to the institutions' own protocols. Collaborator samples were shipped for TCRbeta analysis as frozen whole blood, isolated PBMCs, or DNA extracted from either sample type. The sequenced sample was peripheral blood. The clonotype was recovered from a woman aged 18 to 35 who had recovered from COVID-19. The chain was built from TRBV7-9 and TRBJ2-3, with the identity of the D gene unclear. The bases read TGTGCCAGCAGCTTAGTCCGTACAGATACGCAGTATTTT. This codes for CASSLVRTDTQYF.